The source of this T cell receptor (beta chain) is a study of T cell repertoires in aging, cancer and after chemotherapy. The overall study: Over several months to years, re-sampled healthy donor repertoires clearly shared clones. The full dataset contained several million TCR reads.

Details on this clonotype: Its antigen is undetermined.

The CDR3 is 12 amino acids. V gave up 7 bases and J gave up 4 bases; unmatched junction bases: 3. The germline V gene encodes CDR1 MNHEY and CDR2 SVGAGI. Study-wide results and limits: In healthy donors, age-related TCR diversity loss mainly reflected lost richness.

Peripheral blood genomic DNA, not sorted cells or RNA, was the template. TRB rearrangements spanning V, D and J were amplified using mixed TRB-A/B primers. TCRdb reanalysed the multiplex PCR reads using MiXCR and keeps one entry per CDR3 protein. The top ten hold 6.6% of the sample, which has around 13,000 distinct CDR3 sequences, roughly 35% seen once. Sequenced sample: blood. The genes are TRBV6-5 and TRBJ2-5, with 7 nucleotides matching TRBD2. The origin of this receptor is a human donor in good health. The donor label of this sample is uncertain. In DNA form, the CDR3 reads TGTGCCAGCACCGGCGGGAGAGAGACCCAGTACTTC. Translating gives CASTGGRETQYF.